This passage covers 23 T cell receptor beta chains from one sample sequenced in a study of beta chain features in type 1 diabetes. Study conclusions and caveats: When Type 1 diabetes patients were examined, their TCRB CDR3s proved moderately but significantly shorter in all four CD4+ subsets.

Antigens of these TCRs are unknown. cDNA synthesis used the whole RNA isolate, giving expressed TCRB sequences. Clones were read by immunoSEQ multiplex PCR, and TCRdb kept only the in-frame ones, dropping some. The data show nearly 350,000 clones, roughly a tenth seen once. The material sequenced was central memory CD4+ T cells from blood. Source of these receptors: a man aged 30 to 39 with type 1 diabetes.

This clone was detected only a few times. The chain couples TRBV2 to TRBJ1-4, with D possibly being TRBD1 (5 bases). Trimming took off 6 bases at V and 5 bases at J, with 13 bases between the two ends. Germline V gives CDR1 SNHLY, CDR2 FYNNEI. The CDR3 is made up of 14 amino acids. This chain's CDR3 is CASRVTVLNEKLFF. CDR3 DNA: TGTGCCAGCAGGGTGACAGTCCTGAATGAAAAACTGTTTTTT.

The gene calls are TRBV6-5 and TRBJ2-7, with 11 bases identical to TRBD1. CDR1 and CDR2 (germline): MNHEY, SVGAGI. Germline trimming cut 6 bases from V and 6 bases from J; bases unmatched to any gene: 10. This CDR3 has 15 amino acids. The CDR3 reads CASREARDRGAEQYF. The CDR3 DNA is TGTGCCAGCAGAGAGGCCCGGGACAGGGGGGCCGAGCAGTACTTC.

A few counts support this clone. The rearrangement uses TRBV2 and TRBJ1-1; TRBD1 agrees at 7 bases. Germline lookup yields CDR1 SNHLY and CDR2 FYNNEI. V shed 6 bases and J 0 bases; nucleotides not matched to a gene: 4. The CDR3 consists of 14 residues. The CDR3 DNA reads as TGTGCCAGCAGCCTGGGACAGTTGAACACTGAAGCTTTCTTT. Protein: CASSLGQLNTEAFF.

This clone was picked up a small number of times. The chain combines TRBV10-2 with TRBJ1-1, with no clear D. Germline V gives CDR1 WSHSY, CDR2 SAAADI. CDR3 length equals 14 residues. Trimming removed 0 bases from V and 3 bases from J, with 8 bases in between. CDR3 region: CASSESVWYTEAFF. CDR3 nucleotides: TGCGCCAGCAGTGAGTCGGTGTGGTACACTGAAGCTTTCTTT.

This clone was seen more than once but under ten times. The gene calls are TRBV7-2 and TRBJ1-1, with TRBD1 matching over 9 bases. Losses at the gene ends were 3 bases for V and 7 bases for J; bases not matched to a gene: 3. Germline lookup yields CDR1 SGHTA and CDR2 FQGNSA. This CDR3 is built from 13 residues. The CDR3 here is CASSLGQGDEAFF. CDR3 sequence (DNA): TGTGCCAGCAGCTTGGGACAGGGAGATGAAGCTTTCTTT.

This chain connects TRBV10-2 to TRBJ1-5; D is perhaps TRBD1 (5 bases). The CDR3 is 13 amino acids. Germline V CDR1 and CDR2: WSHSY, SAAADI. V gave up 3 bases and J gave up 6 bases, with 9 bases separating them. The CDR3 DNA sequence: TGCGCCAGCAGTGAAGCGGGGGGTCAGCCCCAGCATTTT. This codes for CASSEAGGQPQHF.

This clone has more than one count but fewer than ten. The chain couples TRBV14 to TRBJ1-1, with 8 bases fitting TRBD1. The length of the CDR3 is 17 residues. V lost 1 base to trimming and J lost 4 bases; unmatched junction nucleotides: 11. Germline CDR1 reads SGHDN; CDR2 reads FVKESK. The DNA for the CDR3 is TGTGCCAGCAGCCAAGGTGTGACAGGGGTAGTGGGCACTGAAGCTTTCTTT. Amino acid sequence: CASSQGVTGVVGTEAFF.

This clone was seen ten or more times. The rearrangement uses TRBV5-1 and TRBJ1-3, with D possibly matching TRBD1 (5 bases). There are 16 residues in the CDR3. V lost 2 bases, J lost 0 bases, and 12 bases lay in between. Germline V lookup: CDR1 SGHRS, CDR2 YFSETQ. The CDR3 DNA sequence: TGCGCCAGCAGCTTCCTAGACAGCAGCTCTGGAAACACCATATATTTT. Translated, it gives CASSFLDSSSGNTIYF.

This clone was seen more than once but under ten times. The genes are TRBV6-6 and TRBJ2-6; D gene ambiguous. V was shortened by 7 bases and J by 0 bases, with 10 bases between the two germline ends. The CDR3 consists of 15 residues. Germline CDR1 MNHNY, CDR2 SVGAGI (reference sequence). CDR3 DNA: TGTGCCAGCACAACAAGCAGCTCTGGGGCCAACGTCCTGACTTTC. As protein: CASTTSSSGANVLTF.

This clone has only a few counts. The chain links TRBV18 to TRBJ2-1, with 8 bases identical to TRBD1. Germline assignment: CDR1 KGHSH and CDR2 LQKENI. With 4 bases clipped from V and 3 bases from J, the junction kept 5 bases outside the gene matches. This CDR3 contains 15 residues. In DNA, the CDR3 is TGTGCCAGCTCACTTCTGACAGGGGACTACAATGAGCAGTTCTTC. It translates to CASSLLTGDYNEQFF.

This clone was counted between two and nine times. CDR3 nucleotide sequence: TGTGCCAGCAACGATGCAGGGGGTACCGGGGAGCTGTTTTTT. Its translation: CASNDAGGTGELFF. The chain recombines TRBV6-5 with TRBJ2-2; 7 bases are a match to TRBD1. The V gene's germline CDR1 is MNHEY and CDR2 SVGAGI. With 7 bases clipped from V and 5 bases from J, the junction kept 7 bases outside the gene matches. The CDR3 is made up of 14 amino acids.

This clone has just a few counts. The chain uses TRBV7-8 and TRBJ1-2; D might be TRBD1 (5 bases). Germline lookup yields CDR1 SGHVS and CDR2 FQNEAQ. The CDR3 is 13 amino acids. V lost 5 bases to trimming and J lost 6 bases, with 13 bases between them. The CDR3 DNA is TGTGCCAGCAGCCCAAATGAGGGGAATGGCTACACCTTC. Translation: CASSPNEGNGYTF.

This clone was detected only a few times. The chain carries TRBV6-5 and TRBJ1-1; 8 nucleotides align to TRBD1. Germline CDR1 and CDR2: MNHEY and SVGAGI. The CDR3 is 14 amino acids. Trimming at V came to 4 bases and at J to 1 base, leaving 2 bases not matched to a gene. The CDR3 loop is CASSFRGRNTEAFF. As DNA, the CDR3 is TGTGCCAGCAGTTTCAGGGGGCGGAACACTGAAGCTTTCTTT.

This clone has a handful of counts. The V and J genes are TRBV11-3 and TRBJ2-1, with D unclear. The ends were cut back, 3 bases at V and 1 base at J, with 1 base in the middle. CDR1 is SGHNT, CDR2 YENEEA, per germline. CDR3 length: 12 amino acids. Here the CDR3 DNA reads TGTGCCAGCAGCTTGTCCTACAATGAGCAGTTCTTC. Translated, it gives CASSLSYNEQFF.

CDR3 loop: CASSLPLSGADTQYF. In DNA, the CDR3 is TGTGCCAGCAGTCTCCCCCTAAGCGGTGCAGATACGCAGTATTTT. The V call is TRBV28, the J call TRBJ2-3; D might be TRBD2 (5 bases). Germline-derived CDR1 and CDR2 are MDHEN and SYDVKM. V gave up 5 bases and J gave up 4 bases, with 16 bases separating them. The CDR3 runs to 15 residues.

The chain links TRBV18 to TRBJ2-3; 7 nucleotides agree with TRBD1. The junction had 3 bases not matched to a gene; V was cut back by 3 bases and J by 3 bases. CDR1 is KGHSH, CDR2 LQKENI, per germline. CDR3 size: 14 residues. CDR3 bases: TGTGCCAGCTCACCCGACAGGGTAACAGATACGCAGTATTTT. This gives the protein CASSPDRVTDTQYF.

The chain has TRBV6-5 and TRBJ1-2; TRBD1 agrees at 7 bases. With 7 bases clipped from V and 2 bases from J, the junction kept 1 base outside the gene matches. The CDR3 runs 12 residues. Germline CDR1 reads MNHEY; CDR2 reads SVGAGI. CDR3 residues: CASKGANYGYTF. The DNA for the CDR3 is TGTGCCAGCAAGGGGGCCAACTATGGCTACACCTTC.

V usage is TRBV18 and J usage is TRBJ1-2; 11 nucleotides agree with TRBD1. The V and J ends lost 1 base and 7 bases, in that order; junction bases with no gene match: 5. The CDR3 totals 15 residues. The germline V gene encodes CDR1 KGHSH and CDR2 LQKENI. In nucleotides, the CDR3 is TGTGCCAGCTCACCACAAGGACAGGGGGCAAGTGGCTACACCTTC. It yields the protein CASSPQGQGASGYTF. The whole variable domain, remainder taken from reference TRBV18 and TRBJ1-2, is NAGVMQNPRHLVRRRGQEARLRCSPMKGHSHVYWYRQLPEEGLKFMVYLQKENIIDESGMPKERFSAEFPKEGPSILRIQQVVRGDSAAYFCASSPQGQGASGYTFGSGTRLTVV.

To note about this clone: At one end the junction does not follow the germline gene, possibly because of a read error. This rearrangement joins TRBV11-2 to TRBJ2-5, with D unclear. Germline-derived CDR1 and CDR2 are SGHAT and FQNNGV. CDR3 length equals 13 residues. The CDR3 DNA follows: TGTGCCAGCAGCCAACGGCCAGAAGAGACTCAGTACTTC. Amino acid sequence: CASSQRPEETQYF.

The CDR3 loop is CASSQKALGERGGRETQYF. The CDR3 nucleotides read TGCGCCAGCAGCCAAAAAGCCCTTGGCGAGCGGGGGGGCCGAGAGACCCAGTACTTC. This chain links TRBV4-1 with TRBJ2-5; 10 bases align to TRBD2. Per the germline V gene, CDR1 is MGHRA and CDR2 is YSYEKL. J gave up 4 bases and V 2 bases, and 16 bases lay outside the gene matches. This CDR3 contains 19 residues.

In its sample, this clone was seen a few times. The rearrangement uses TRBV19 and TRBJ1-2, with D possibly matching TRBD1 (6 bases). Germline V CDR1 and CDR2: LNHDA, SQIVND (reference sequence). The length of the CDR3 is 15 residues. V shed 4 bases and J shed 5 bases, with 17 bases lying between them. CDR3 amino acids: CASSTGAGSGYGYTF. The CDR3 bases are TGTGCCAGTAGTACAGGGGCAGGGTCGGGATATGGCTACACCTTC.

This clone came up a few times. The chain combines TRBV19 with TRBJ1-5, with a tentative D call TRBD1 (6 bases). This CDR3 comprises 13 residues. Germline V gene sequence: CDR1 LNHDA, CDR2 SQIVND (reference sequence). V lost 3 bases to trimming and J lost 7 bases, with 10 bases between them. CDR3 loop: CASSMGGGQPQHF. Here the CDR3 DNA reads TGTGCCAGTAGTATGGGGGGCGGGCAGCCCCAGCATTTT.

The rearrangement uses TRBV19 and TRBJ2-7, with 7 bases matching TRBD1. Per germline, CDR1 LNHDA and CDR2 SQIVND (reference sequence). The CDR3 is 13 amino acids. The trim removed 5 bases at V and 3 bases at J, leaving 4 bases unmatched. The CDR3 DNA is TGTGCCAGTAGTCCAGGACAGGTCTACGAGCAGTACTTC. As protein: CASSPGQVYEQYF.